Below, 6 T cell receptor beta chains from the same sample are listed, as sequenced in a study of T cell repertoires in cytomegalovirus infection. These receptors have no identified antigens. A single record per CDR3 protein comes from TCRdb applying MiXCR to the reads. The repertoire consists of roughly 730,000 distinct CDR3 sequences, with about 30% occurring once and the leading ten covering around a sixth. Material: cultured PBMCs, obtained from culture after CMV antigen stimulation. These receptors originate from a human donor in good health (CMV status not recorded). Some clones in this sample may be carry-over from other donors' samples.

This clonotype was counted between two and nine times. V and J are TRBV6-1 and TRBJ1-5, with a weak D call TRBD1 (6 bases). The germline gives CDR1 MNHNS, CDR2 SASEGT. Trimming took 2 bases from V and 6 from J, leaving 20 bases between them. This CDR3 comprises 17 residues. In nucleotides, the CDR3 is TGTGCCAGCAGTGAATATGGGGGTTACAGGGCAGGTCAGCCCCAGCATTTT. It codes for CASSEYGGYRAGQPQHF.

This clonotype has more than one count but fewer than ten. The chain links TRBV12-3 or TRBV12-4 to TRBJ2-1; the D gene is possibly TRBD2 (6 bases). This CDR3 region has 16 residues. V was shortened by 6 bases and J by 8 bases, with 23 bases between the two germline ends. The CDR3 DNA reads TGTGCCAGCAGCAACACGGGACTGTTAAGAGGGGATGAGCAGTTCTTC. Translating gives CASSNTGLLRGDEQFF.

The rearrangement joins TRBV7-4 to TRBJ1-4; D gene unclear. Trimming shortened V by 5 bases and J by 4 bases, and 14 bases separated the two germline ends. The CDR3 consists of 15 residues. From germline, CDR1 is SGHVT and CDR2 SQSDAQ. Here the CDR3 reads CASSPDGLFNEKLFF. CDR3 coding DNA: TGTGCCAGCAGCCCGGACGGATTGTTTAATGAAAAACTGTTTTTT.

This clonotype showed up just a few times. Written as DNA, the CDR3 is TGTGCCAGCGACTCACCTCGGGACAGGGTTTGGGATTCTGGAAACACCATATATTTT. As protein: CASDSPRDRVWDSGNTIYF. The chain is built from TRBV12-3 or TRBV12-4 and TRBJ1-3, with 9 bases fitting TRBD1. The CDR3 sequence is 19 residues long. With 8 bases clipped from V and 1 base from J, the junction kept 18 bases outside the gene matches.

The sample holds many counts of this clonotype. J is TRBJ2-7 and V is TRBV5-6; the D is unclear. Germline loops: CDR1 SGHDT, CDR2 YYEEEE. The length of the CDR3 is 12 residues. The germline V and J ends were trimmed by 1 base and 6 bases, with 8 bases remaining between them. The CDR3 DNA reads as TGTGCCAGCAGCTTGTGGGTATCCGAGCAGTACTTC. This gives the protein CASSLWVSEQYF.

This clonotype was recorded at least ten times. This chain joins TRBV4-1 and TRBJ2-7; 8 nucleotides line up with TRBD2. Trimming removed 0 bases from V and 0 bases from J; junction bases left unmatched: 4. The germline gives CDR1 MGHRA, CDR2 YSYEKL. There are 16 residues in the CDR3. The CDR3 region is CASSQEPLAGSYEQYF. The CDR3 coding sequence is TGCGCCAGCAGCCAAGAACCCCTAGCGGGCTCCTACGAGCAGTACTTC.